The T cell receptor (beta chain) under discussion was sequenced for a study of radiation and T cells in renal cell carcinoma. The study's findings and limits: Top tumor clonotypes rose in blood 2 weeks post-radiation, then contracted.

The V end lost 2 bases, the J end lost 0 bases, and 11 bases lay between the germline ends. CDR3 length: 15 residues. From germline, CDR1 is SGHTA and CDR2 FQGTGA. Concerning this clone: What it binds is not known.

Generated by immunoSEQ multiplex PCR, the TCRdb table keeps only in-frame clones and is missing some. The profile covers 50,000 to 70,000 clones, with about 80% appearing a single time and approximately 6.8% taken by the ten largest. The time point: blood 4 weeks post-SBRT, at nephrectomy. The treatment denotes: 15 Gy SBRT to primary tumor, nephrectomy 4 weeks later. Nephrectomy followed 15 Gy stereotactic body radiation by 4 weeks. Blood was sampled at baseline, 2 weeks and 4 weeks after SBRT. The patient's renal cell carcinoma had clear cell pathology. The sample consisted of blood, taken from a patient whose treatment included radiotherapy and nephrectomy. The chain links TRBV7-3 to TRBJ2-7; tentative D call: TRBD1 (6 bases). The receptor comes from a man in his 60s with renal cell carcinoma. Here the CDR3 DNA reads TGTGCCAGCAGCTTAGGGGGCCTAAGCTCCTACGAGCAGTACGTC. It encodes CASSLGGLSSYEQYV.